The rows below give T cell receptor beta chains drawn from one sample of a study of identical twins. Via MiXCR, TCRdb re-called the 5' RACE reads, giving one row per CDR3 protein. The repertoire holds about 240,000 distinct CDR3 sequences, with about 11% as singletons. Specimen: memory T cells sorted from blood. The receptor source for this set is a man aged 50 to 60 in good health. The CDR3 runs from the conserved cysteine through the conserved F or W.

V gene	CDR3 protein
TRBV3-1	CASSPQLGRYNEQFF
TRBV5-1	CASSLNGQETQYF
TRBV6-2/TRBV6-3	CASRTVYTEAFF
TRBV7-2	CASSWVGGPDTQYF
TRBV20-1	CSARDGGTTGANVLTF
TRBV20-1	CSARKEEHHNEQFF
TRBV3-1	CASSQDRLQGGGTEAFF
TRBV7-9	CASSRVGVTDTQYF
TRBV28	CASSLSRGVVGDEQFF
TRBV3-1	CASSQGLAGGEQYF
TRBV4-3	CASSQDLGGGIYEQYF
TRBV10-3	CAISELGGYSQPQHF
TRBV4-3	CASSQERTVNTEAFF
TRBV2	CASSPGYRQPQHF